Listed here are 20 T cell receptor beta chains from one sample, sequenced in a study of OX40 agonist ivuxolimab in advanced cancers. Generated by immunoSEQ multiplex PCR, the TCRdb table keeps only in-frame clones and is missing some. The sample lists approximately 50,000 clones; over 80% were seen once. This specimen consisted of CD4+ or CD8+ T cells sorted from blood, obtained in a trial of the OX40 agonist ivuxolimab. These receptors came from an adult with an advanced solid tumor such as melanoma, head and neck, liver or kidney cancer.

Here the CDR3 reads CASSPGQYGYTF. CDR3 in DNA: TGTGCCAGCAGCCCTGGACAGTATGGCTACACCTTC. The genes are TRBV5-4 and TRBJ1-2, with D perhaps matching TRBD1 (6 bases). Deletions cut 4 bases from V and 5 bases from J, with 9 bases between. The germline V gene encodes CDR1 SGHNT and CDR2 YYREEE (reference sequence). The length of the CDR3 is 12 residues.

The rearrangement links TRBV15 to TRBJ2-7, with D possibly being TRBD1 (6 bases). Germline V gene data show CDR1 as LNHNV and CDR2 as YYDKDF (reference sequence). V was clipped by 0 bases and J by 7 bases, with 10 bases between them. CDR3 length equals 13 residues. CDR3 bases: TGTGCCACCAGCAGAGACTACGGACAGGAGCAGTACTTC. Residues: CATSRDYGQEQYF.

A word on this clone: Other DNA sequences within the sample encode an identical CDR3. This rearrangement joins TRBV4-1 to TRBJ1-2; D ambiguous. This CDR3 has 11 amino acids. Germline V lookup: CDR1 MGHRA, CDR2 YSYEKL. The V end was cut by 0 bases, the J end by 8 bases, with 4 bases between. In DNA, the CDR3 is TGCGCCAGCAGCCAAGAGTACGGCTACACCTTC. It is translated as CASSQEYGYTF.

This chain's CDR3 is CASSPGTRGEQFF. The CDR3 DNA reads as TGTGCCAGCAGCCCCGGGACTAGGGGCGAGCAGTTCTTC. The V gene is TRBV4-2, the J gene TRBJ2-1; 8 bases are shared with TRBD2. The V gene end was trimmed by 4 bases and the J gene end by 10 bases; junction bases not matched to a gene: 6. CDR1 is LGHNA, CDR2 YNFKEQ, per germline. The CDR3 totals 13 residues.

V is TRBV7-9 and J is TRBJ2-7; 7 positions match TRBD2. The CDR3 loop spans 14 amino acids. Looked up from germline, CDR1 is SEHNR and CDR2 is FQNEAQ (reference sequence). V was clipped by 6 bases and J by 0 bases; unmatched bases: 5. CDR3 in amino acids: CASSFSGHSYEQYF. The CDR3 nucleotides are TGTGCCAGCAGTTTTAGCGGGCACTCCTACGAGCAGTACTTC.

The V gene is TRBV5-4, the J gene TRBJ2-3; 11 bases map to TRBD2. The CDR3 runs 14 residues. Germline V lookup: CDR1 SGHNT, CDR2 YYREEE (reference sequence). J gave up 5 bases and V 4 bases, and 3 bases lay outside the gene matches. In DNA form, the CDR3 reads TGTGCCAGCAGCCTAGGACTAGCGGGAGATACGCAGTATTTT. Its translation: CASSLGLAGDTQYF.

The J gene is TRBJ1-4, the V gene TRBV6-6, with D possibly being TRBD1 (5 bases). The ends were cut back, 0 bases at V and 5 bases at J, with 7 bases in the middle. The CDR3 is 14 amino acids. Germline V gene lookup returns CDR1 MNHNY and CDR2 SVGAGI (reference sequence). For the CDR3, the DNA is TGTGCCAGCAGTTACTCGGGGGAGAATGAAAAACTGTTTTTT. The encoded protein is CASSYSGENEKLFF.

The rearrangement joins TRBV7-2 to TRBJ1-1, with D maybe TRBD1 (5 bases). The length of the CDR3 is 13 residues. The ends were cut back, 4 bases at V and 1 base at J, with 7 bases in the middle. Germline CDR1 is SGHTA and CDR2 is FQGNSA. This CDR3 is CASSWTTNTEAFF. The CDR3, as DNA: TGTGCCAGCAGCTGGACAACGAACACTGAAGCTTTCTTT.

The V gene is TRBV7-8, the J gene TRBJ2-7; D remains unclear. The V and J ends lost 0 bases and 6 bases respectively, with 9 bases between them. CDR3 length: 13 residues. Germline V gene lookup returns CDR1 SGHVS and CDR2 FQNEAQ. The CDR3 loop reads CASSLALPIEQYF. The CDR3 DNA sequence: TGTGCCAGCAGCTTAGCCCTTCCCATCGAGCAGTACTTC.

This chain joins TRBV5-5 and TRBJ2-3; D ambiguous. V was trimmed by 0 bases and J by 2 bases, leaving 4 bases between them. This CDR3 is built from 13 residues. Germline values: CDR1 SGHKS, CDR2 YYEKEE (reference sequence). The DNA of the CDR3 is TGTGCCAGCAGCTTGGGGACCACAGATACGCAGTATTTT. Residues: CASSLGTTDTQYF.

The chain has TRBV6-6 and TRBJ1-2, with D uncertain. V was clipped by 4 bases and J by 2 bases, with 11 bases between them. Germline V gene lookup returns CDR1 MNHNY and CDR2 SVGAGI (reference sequence). The CDR3 contains 14 residues. In nucleotides, the CDR3 is TGTGCCAGCAGTTCGCTACGGGCCAACTATGGCTACACCTTC. Residues: CASSSLRANYGYTF.

This sequence joins TRBV10-3 and TRBJ1-3, with TRBD1 matching over 7 bases. Germline V gene data show CDR1 as ENHRY and CDR2 as SYGVKD. Trimming cost V 4 bases and J 2 bases; bases outside gene matches: 5. The CDR3 runs 15 residues. The CDR3 sequence: CAISAIQGAGNTIYF. The DNA for the CDR3 is TGTGCCATCAGTGCTATTCAGGGGGCTGGAAACACCATATATTTT.

V gene TRBV18 combines with J gene TRBJ1-3; a weak D match, TRBD1 (6 bases). Looked up from germline, CDR1 is KGHSH and CDR2 is LQKENI. V dropped 3 bases and J dropped 4 bases, with 13 bases sitting between them. The CDR3 is 15 residues long. The chain's CDR3 is CASSPGPGGGNTIYF. CDR3 bases: TGTGCCAGCTCACCGGGCCCGGGGGGCGGAAACACCATATATTTT.

V gene TRBV27 combines with J gene TRBJ1-1; D possibly corresponds to TRBD1 (6 bases). The V and J ends lost 4 bases and 4 bases respectively, with 19 bases between them. The germline V gene encodes CDR1 MNHEY and CDR2 SMNVEV (reference sequence). This CDR3 has 16 residues. Here the CDR3 reads CASSSLSHVRGTEAFF. The CDR3 DNA is TGTGCCAGCAGTTCCCTCTCTCACGTCAGGGGCACTGAAGCTTTCTTT.

The rearrangement uses TRBV7-7 and TRBJ2-7; TRBD1 is a possible D gene (6 bases). CDR1 is SSHAT and CDR2 is FNYEAQ in the germline V gene (reference sequence). Trimming took off 5 bases at V and 5 bases at J, with 10 bases between the two ends. This CDR3 is 12 amino acids long. The CDR3 coding sequence is TGTGCCAGCAGCCAGGACAGTGACGAGCAGTACTTC. This sequence encodes CASSQDSDEQYF.

The rearrangement joins TRBV5-1 to TRBJ2-5; the match to TRBD2 covers 15 bases. The CDR3 runs 16 residues. Trimming cost V 4 bases and J 7 bases; bases outside gene matches: 8. CDR1 and CDR2 (germline): SGHRS, YFSETQ. The CDR3 loop is CASSGGLAGGGGTQYF. The CDR3 bases are TGCGCCAGCAGCGGCGGACTAGCGGGAGGGGGCGGGACCCAGTACTTC.

The rearrangement uses TRBV18 and TRBJ1-2; 9 bases line up with TRBD1. Germline V gene data show CDR1 as KGHSH and CDR2 as LQKENI. This CDR3 is 17 amino acids long. Trimming at V came to 0 bases and at J to 8 bases, leaving 13 bases not matched to a gene. As DNA, the CDR3 is TGTGCCAGCTCACCACCCACAGGGGACAGGGTTTTTCTGGGCTACACCTTC. It specifies CASSPPTGDRVFLGYTF.

This chain links TRBV7-9 with TRBJ2-1; tentative D call: TRBD1 (5 bases). Trimming stripped 5 bases from V and 5 bases from J, with 7 bases between. The germline gives CDR1 SEHNR, CDR2 FQNEAQ (reference sequence). There are 12 residues in the CDR3. This CDR3 reads CASSDRNNEQFF. The DNA of the CDR3 is TGTGCCAGCAGCGACAGAAACAATGAGCAGTTCTTC.

The chain employs TRBV19 and TRBJ1-1, with D uncertain. The length of the CDR3 is 16 residues. Germline V lookup: CDR1 LNHDA, CDR2 SQIVND (reference sequence). The V and J ends lost 1 base and 0 bases respectively, with 12 bases between them. CDR3 protein: CASSIGAGLLNTEAFF. The CDR3 bases are TGTGCCAGTAGTATAGGGGCGGGTTTATTGAACACTGAAGCTTTCTTT.

V and J are TRBV9 and TRBJ2-1, with D possibly TRBD2 on 6 matching bases. Germline CDR1 reads SGDLS; CDR2 reads YYNGEE. CDR3 length equals 15 residues. Trimming removed 4 bases from V and 0 bases from J, with 11 bases in between. The CDR3 nucleotides are TGTGCCAGCAGCAAACTAGCAGGCTCCTACAATGAGCAGTTCTTC. Amino acid sequence: CASSKLAGSYNEQFF.